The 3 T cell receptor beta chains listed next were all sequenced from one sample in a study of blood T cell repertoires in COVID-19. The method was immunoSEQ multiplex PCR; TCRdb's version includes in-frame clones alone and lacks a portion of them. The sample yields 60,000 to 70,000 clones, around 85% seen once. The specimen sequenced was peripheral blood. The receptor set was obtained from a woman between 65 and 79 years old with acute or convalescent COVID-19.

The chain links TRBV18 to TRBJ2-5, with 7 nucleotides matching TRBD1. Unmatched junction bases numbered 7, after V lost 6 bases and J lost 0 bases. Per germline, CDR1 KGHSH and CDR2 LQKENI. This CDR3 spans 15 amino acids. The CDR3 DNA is TGTGCCAGCTCTCCCGGGACAGCCAACCAAGAGACCCAGTACTTC. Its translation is CASSPGTANQETQYF.

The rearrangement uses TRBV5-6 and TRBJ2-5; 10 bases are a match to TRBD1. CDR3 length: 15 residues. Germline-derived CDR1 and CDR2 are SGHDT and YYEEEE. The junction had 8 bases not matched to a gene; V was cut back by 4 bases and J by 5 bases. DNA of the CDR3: TGTGCCAGCAGCCCGACAGGGGGCGAAACGGAGACCCAGTACTTC. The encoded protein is CASSPTGGETETQYF.

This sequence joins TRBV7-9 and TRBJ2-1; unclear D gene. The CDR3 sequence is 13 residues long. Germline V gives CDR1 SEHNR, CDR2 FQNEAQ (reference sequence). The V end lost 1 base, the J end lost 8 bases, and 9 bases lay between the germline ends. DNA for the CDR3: TGTGCCAGCAGCTTAGTGGGCACCGATGAGCAGTTCTTC. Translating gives CASSLVGTDEQFF.